The 4 T cell receptor beta chains reported below all come from one sample, sequenced in a study of T cells in Graves' hyperthyroidism and ophthalmopathy. From RNA transcripts, TCR beta CDR3 regions were amplified. HTBI primers were the set used in a first-round RT-PCR of the TCR CDR3. From the multiplex PCR reads, TCRdb called clonotypes with MiXCR, one entry per CDR3 protein. The sample carries under 400,000 distinct CDR3 sequences, roughly 15% recorded once. Sequenced material: blood. These receptors were taken from a man aged 25 to 40 with Graves' hyperthyroidism.

The genes are TRBV28 and TRBJ2-5, with 8 bases aligning to TRBD2. This CDR3 has 18 amino acids. Germline loops: CDR1 MDHEN, CDR2 SYDVKM. Trimming took 4 bases from V and 5 from J; bases not matched to a gene: 18. The CDR3 here is CASSWLAGEKYSRETQYF. CDR3 DNA: TGTGCCAGCAGTTGGCTAGCGGGCGAGAAGTATTCCCGCGAGACCCAGTACTTC.

This clonotype was found a few times. This could be a read error, since a much larger clone is one nucleotide away. This is likely a read error, given that the CDR3 carries no conserved phenylalanine or tryptophan at its end. The V gene is TRBV12-3 or TRBV12-4, the J gene TRBJ2-1, with a possible D match to TRBD2 (5 bases). Trimming shortened V by 7 bases and J by 2 bases, and 9 bases separated the two germline ends. The CDR3 has 13 amino acids. CDR3 in amino acids: CASTPGTYNEQFL. Here the CDR3 DNA reads TGTGCCAGCACCCCGGGAACCTACAATGAGCAGTTCCTC.

This clonotype has ten or more counts. The chain joins TRBV28 to TRBJ2-7; D is uncertain. Germline values: CDR1 MDHEN, CDR2 SYDVKM. The V end was cut by 3 bases, the J end by 2 bases, with 5 bases between. The CDR3 contains 12 residues. This CDR3 reads CASSLTAYEQYF. The CDR3 DNA sequence: TGTGCCAGCAGTTTGACTGCCTACGAGCAGTACTTC. Full variable domain (missing parts from reference TRBV28 and TRBJ2-7): DVKVTQSSRYLVKRTGEKVFLECVQDMDHENMFWYRQDPGLGLRLIYFSYDVKMKEKGDIPEGYSVSREKKERFSLILESASTNQTSMYLCASSLTAYEQYFGPGTRLTVT.

This clonotype has at least ten counts. V and J are TRBV3-1 and TRBJ2-7, with a weak D call TRBD2 (6 bases). Germline assignment: CDR1 LGHDT and CDR2 YNNKEL (reference sequence). The germline V and J ends were trimmed by 5 bases and 4 bases, with 12 bases remaining between them. This CDR3 spans 13 amino acids. CDR3 region: CASSGRAGYEQYF. DNA for the CDR3: TGTGCCAGCAGCGGTAGGGCGGGATACGAGCAGTACTTC.